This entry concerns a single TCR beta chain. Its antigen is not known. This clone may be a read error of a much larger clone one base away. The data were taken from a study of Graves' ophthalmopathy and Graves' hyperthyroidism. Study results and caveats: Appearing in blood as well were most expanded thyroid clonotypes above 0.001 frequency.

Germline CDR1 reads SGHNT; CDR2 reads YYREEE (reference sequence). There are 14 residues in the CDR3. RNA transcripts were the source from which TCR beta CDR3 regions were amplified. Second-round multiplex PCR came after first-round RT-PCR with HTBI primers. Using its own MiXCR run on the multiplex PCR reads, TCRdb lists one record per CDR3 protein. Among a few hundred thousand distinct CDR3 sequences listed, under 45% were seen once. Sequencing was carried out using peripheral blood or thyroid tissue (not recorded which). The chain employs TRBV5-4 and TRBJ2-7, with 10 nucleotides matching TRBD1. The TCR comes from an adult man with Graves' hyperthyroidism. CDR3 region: CAGSFVRDRGEQYF. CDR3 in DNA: TGTGCCGGCAGCTTTGTCCGGGACAGGGGCGAGCAGTACTTC.